The 18 T cell receptor beta chains below were found in one sample sequenced in a study of T cell repertoires in cytomegalovirus infection. Which antigens these TCRs recognize remains unknown. In TCRdb, the reads were re-called with MiXCR into one record per CDR3 protein. The table shows 700,000 to 950,000 distinct CDR3 sequences, with approximately 32% occurring only once. Source: cultured CD8+ T cells from PBMCs, taken from culture after CMV antigen stimulation. The receptor set was obtained from a human donor in good health (CMV status not recorded). Some clones in this sample may be carry-over from other donors' samples.

This clonotype has just one count. The rearrangement uses TRBV2 and TRBJ2-3, with TRBD1 identical over 12 bases. The V segment lost 6 bases and the J segment 3 bases; nucleotides outside the gene matches: 4. The CDR3 loop spans 15 amino acids. CDR1 and CDR2 (germline): SNHLY, FYNNEI. The CDR3 reads CASRGTGGRTDTQYF. CDR3 sequence (DNA): TGTGCCAGCAGAGGGACAGGGGGCAGAACAGATACGCAGTATTTT.

The chain employs TRBV6-1 and TRBJ2-7; the D gene is possibly TRBD2 (5 bases). Germline V gene lookup returns CDR1 MNHNS and CDR2 SASEGT. V lost 2 bases, J lost 8 bases, and 22 bases lay in between. The CDR3 spans 16 residues. In DNA form, the CDR3 reads TGTGCCAGCAGTGAATGCGGTACGGGATCCTGGATTCAGCAGTACGTC. Its protein product is CASSECGTGSWIQQYV.

This clonotype was detected only a few times. V and J are TRBV4-2 and TRBJ1-1; no clear D gene. CDR3 length: 15 residues. Germline CDR1 reads LGHNA; CDR2 reads YNFKEQ. Trimming cost V 4 bases and J 2 bases, with 14 bases left between them. The CDR3, as DNA: TGTGCCAGCAGCCCTCTAGGAGCAGCAAACACTGAAGCTTTCTTT. Translating it yields CASSPLGAANTEAFF.

This clonotype showed up just a few times. The chain links TRBV6-6 to TRBJ2-3; TRBD2 matches 15 bases. Germline values: CDR1 MNHNY, CDR2 SVGAGI (reference sequence). V lost 2 bases and J lost 2; bases outside the gene matches: 8. There are 19 residues in the CDR3. The DNA for the CDR3 is TGTGCCAGCAGTTACCCGACGGGACTAGCGGGGGGCTACACAGATACGCAGTATTTT. It specifies CASSYPTGLAGGYTDTQYF.

This clonotype came up a few times. This chain connects TRBV19 to TRBJ1-5, with a weak D call TRBD1 (6 bases). V was trimmed by 7 bases and J by 5 bases, leaving 18 bases between them. CDR1 is LNHDA and CDR2 is SQIVND in the germline V gene (reference sequence). The CDR3 totals 15 residues. DNA for the CDR3: TGTGCCAGTACCATGGTGGGACAAAATTATCAGCCCCAGCATTTT. Its protein is CASTMVGQNYQPQHF.

The sample holds many counts of this clonotype. The chain is built from TRBV12-3 or TRBV12-4 and TRBJ1-4, with a weak D call TRBD1 (6 bases). V was shortened by 4 bases and J by 3 bases, with 12 bases between the two germline ends. The CDR3 runs 15 residues. The CDR3 DNA sequence: TGTGCCAGCAGTTCGGAAGGACAGCCTAATGAAAAACTGTTTTTT. Amino acid sequence: CASSSEGQPNEKLFF.

A few counts support this clonotype. The chain combines TRBV4-1 with TRBJ2-7; D might be TRBD1 (6 bases). The V gene's germline CDR1 is MGHRA and CDR2 YSYEKL. The ends were cut back, 0 bases at V and 2 bases at J, with 20 bases in the middle. The CDR3 runs to 18 residues. CDR3 loop: CASSQDLFPDRFTYEQYF. The CDR3 DNA is TGCGCCAGCAGCCAAGATCTGTTCCCGGACAGATTCACCTACGAGCAGTACTTC.

The chain links TRBV7-6 to TRBJ1-1, with 9 bases aligning to TRBD1. The CDR3 sequence is 12 residues long. CDR1 and CDR2 from the germline V gene are SGHVS and FNYEAQ. V lost 5 bases and J lost 12; bases outside the gene matches: 7. As DNA, the CDR3 is TGTGCCAGCAGCCCGGGACAGGGTAGGACTTTCTTT. It codes for CASSPGQGRTFF.

The chain uses TRBV27 and TRBJ1-2; 9 bases are shared with TRBD1. The CDR3 runs 14 residues. The ends lost 4 bases at V and 5 bases at J; junction bases unmatched: 5. Germline assignment: CDR1 MNHEY and CDR2 SMNVEV (reference sequence). The CDR3 sequence: CASSSFGTGYGYTF. The CDR3 DNA sequence: TGTGCCAGCAGTTCTTTCGGGACAGGGTATGGCTACACCTTC.

On this clonotype: Compared with germline, one end of the junction differs, possibly owing to a read error. The chain combines TRBV7-6 with TRBJ2-3; tentatively, D is TRBD1 or TRBD2 (5 bases each). Germline V gene sequence: CDR1 SGHVS, CDR2 FNYEAQ. The CDR3 is made up of 16 amino acids. This CDR3 reads CASSSHPAGVTDKQYF. The CDR3 DNA follows: TGTGCCAGCAGCTCCCACCCCGCCGGGGTGACAGATAAGCAGTATTTT. The full variable domain, rest sourced from reference TRBV7-6 and TRBJ2-3, is GAGVSQSPRYKVTKRGQDVALRCDPISGHVSLYWYRQALGQGPEFLTYFNYEAQQDKSGLPNDRFSAERPEGSISTLTIQRTEQRDSAMYRCASSSHPAGVTDKQYFGPGTRLTVL.

This clonotype was found once. The rearrangement uses TRBV19 and TRBJ2-1; 7 positions match TRBD2. The CDR3 is 16 amino acids. The ends lost 0 bases at V and 2 bases at J; junction bases unmatched: 4. Germline CDR1 LNHDA, CDR2 SQIVND (reference sequence). CDR3 in amino acids: CASSIDKGTTYNEQFF. CDR3 DNA sequence: TGTGCCAGTAGTATAGATAAGGGGACTACCTACAATGAGCAGTTCTTC.

The V gene is TRBV3-1, the J gene TRBJ2-5, with TRBD2 matching over 8 bases. CDR1 is LGHDT, CDR2 YNNKEL, per germline (reference sequence). After removal of 2 bases from V and 1 base from J, the junction contained 9 bases not matched to a gene. The CDR3 runs to 17 residues. The CDR3 nucleotides are TGTGCCAGCAGCCAATTTTTTGGCGGGGGGACCCAAGAGACCCAGTACTTC. This translates into CASSQFFGGGTQETQYF.

This clonotype was counted a few times. V is TRBV27 and J is TRBJ1-4; D is perhaps TRBD1 (5 bases). The germline CDR1 and CDR2 sequences are MNHEY and SMNVEV (reference sequence). This CDR3 comprises 17 residues. V lost 3 bases and J 0 bases, leaving 14 bases between the germline ends. CDR3 coding DNA: TGTGCCAGCAGTTTTGTCCCGACAGTTGCAACTAATGAAAAACTGTTTTTT. This gives the protein CASSFVPTVATNEKLFF.

This clonotype has just a few counts. This sequence joins TRBV5-4 and TRBJ1-1; a possible D gene is TRBD1 (6 bases). The V gene lost 0 bases and the J gene lost 5 bases, with 11 bases spanning the gap. Per germline, CDR1 SGHNT and CDR2 YYREEE (reference sequence). This CDR3 comprises 14 residues. This CDR3 is CASSLEQGGTEAFF. DNA of the CDR3: TGTGCCAGCAGCTTGGAACAGGGCGGAACTGAAGCTTTCTTT.

The V call is TRBV14, the J call TRBJ2-7; either TRBD1 or TRBD2 may supply D (5 bases each). The CDR3 is 12 amino acids. CDR1 is SGHDN, CDR2 FVKESK, per germline. Trimming removed 2 bases from V and 4 bases from J, with 6 bases in between. The CDR3 nucleotides are TGTGCCAGCAGCCAATGGGGGTACGAGCAGTACGTC. The encoded protein is CASSQWGYEQYV.

This clonotype was observed a few times. The chain recombines TRBV4-1 with TRBJ1-3; D is unresolved. This CDR3 is built from 14 residues. CDR1 and CDR2 (germline): MGHRA, YSYEKL. V lost 4 bases to trimming and J lost 0 bases, with 7 bases between them. DNA of the CDR3: TGCGCCAGCAGCCGCGGAGGCTCTGGAAACACCATATATTTT. Its translation is CASSRGGSGNTIYF.

On this clonotype itself: A single base separates this from a much larger clone, so it may be a read error. The J gene is TRBJ2-2, the V gene TRBV7-6, with a tentative D call TRBD2 (6 bases). The CDR3 runs to 15 residues. The V gene's germline CDR1 is SGHVS and CDR2 FNYEAQ. The DNA of the CDR3 is TGTGCCAGCAGCTTAGTTGGGGAAGACACCGGGGGGCTGTTTTTT. The encoded protein is CASSLVGEDTGGLFF. The full variable domain, completed using reference TRBV7-6 and TRBJ2-2, is GAGVSQSPRYKVTKRGQDVALRCDPISGHVSLYWYRQALGQGPEFLTYFNYEAQQDKSGLPNDRFSAERPEGSISTLTIQRTEQRDSAMYRCASSLVGEDTGGLFFGEGSRLTVL.

This chain links TRBV19 with TRBJ2-7; D is perhaps TRBD2 (5 bases). The CDR3 has 13 amino acids. V was trimmed by 6 bases and J by 3 bases, leaving 12 bases between them. The germline V gene has CDR1 LNHDA and CDR2 SQIVND (reference sequence). CDR3 sequence (DNA): TGTGCCAGTAGACCGACGGGAAACTACGAGCAGTACTTC. Its translation: CASRPTGNYEQYF.